The clone carrying this TCR beta chain was recorded a few times. The data are from a study of regulatory T cells in long-lasting Graves disease. CDR1 is PRHDT and CDR2 is FYEKMQ in the germline V gene (reference sequence). The CDR3 length is 14 residues. Trimming took 7 bases from V and 3 from J, leaving 13 bases between them. CDR3-region Arm-PCR and iRepertoire HTBI primers produced the TCR beta libraries. TCRdb analysed the multiplex PCR reads with MiXCR anew, one entry per CDR3 protein. Here the sample spans more than 300,000 distinct CDR3 sequences, about 23% being singletons. Time point specified: persistent/refractory GD, antithyroid drugs over 5 years with positive TRAb. Extracted PBMC RNA gave rise to the TCR library.

The material sequenced was peripheral blood mononuclear cells (PBMCs), taken when the disease was refractory, from a patient treated with antithyroid drugs. The source of this sequence is a woman between 40 and 50 years old with Graves disease. V and J are TRBV13 and TRBJ2-1; perhaps TRBD1 as D (5 bases). In DNA form, the CDR3 reads TGTGCCAGCACACTTAACAGGATCTACAATGAGCAGTTCTTC. Translation: CASTLNRIYNEQFF.